The rows below give T cell receptor beta chains drawn from one sample of a study of T cell repertoires in aging, cancer and after chemotherapy. One entry per CDR3 protein, called by TCRdb with MiXCR from the multiplex PCR reads. The table shows 9,900 or so distinct CDR3 sequences, with approximately 30% occurring only once. Sequenced: blood. These receptors were collected from a human donor in good health. The donor label of this sample is uncertain. CDR3s include the opening cysteine and the closing phenylalanine or tryptophan. D genes are given only for firm matches. Where a row states a size, it is once, few, many or the class of an expanded clone; other rows omit it.

>-|TRBJ2-1|TRBV6-4|-
TGTGCCAGCAGTGACCGGGACAACAATGAGCAGTTCTTC
CASSDRDNNEQFF
>-|TRBJ2-3|TRBV24-1|-
TGTGCCACCAGAGGGGACACAGATACGCAGTATTTT
CATRGDTDTQYF
>TRBD1|TRBJ2-3|TRBV29-1|-
TGCAGCGTTGCCAGACAGGGGGTCACAGATACGCAGTATTTT
CSVARQGVTDTQYF
>-|TRBJ1-2|TRBV10-3|few
TGTGCCATCAGTGAAGGCGTATCGGGGGTTCTTGGCTACACCTTC
CAISEGVSGVLGYTF
>TRBD2|TRBJ2-1|TRBV4-2|few
TGTGCCAGCAGCCAAGAAGGAGGGAGGGCATACAATGAGCAGTTCTTC
CASSQEGGRAYNEQFF
>-|TRBJ2-1|TRBV6-2/TRBV6-3|medium-sized
TGTGCCAGCGGCTACAATGAGCAGTTCTTC
CASGYNEQFF
>-|TRBJ1-1|TRBV18|few
TGTGCCAGCTCACTTAACAGGGTAGCGAACACTGAAGCTTTCTTT
CASSLNRVANTEAFF
>-|TRBJ1-4|TRBV6-2/TRBV6-3|-
TGTGCCAGCAGCCAAGCGGTCCGACGGACTAATGAAAAACTGTTTTTT
CASSQAVRRTNEKLFF
>TRBD1|TRBJ1-3|TRBV19|-
TGTGCCAGTCGGAAGACAGGGGTCGCTGGAAACACCATATATTTT
CASRKTGVAGNTIYF
>TRBD2|TRBJ2-1|TRBV12-5|-
TGTGCTAGTGCCGAAGTAGCTGCGGGAGGAAATGAGCAGTTCTTC
CASAEVAAGGNEQFF
>TRBD1|TRBJ1-4|TRBV10-3|-
TGTGCCATCAGTCCGGGACAGGGGGCGGAAAAACTGTTTTTT
CAISPGQGAEKLFF
>TRBD1|TRBJ2-1|TRBV6-4|medium-sized
TGTGCCAGCAGTCCATGGGGGGACAGGGGTTCCGATGAGCAGTTCTTC
CASSPWGDRGSDEQFF
>TRBD1|TRBJ2-1|TRBV19|medium-sized
TGTGCCAGTAGTCCCCCGGACAGGGTCCCCAATGAGCAGTTCTTC
CASSPPDRVPNEQFF
>TRBD1|TRBJ2-1|TRBV19|few
TGTGCCAGTAGGCCGGACAGGAGCTCCTACAATGAGCAGTTCTTC
CASRPDRSSYNEQFF
>-|TRBJ2-7|TRBV30|-
TGTGCCTGGAGGAAGGGGGGGGCTACCTACGAGCAGTACTTC
CAWRKGGATYEQYF
>TRBD2|TRBJ2-1|TRBV5-4|-
TGTGCCAGCAGCTTGGCCGGGCGGGGGGGCTCCTACAATGAGCAGTTCTTC
CASSLAGRGGSYNEQFF
>-|TRBJ2-1|TRBV27|medium-sized
TGTGCCAGCAGTTGGAAGGGGTACAATGAGCAGTTCTTC
CASSWKGYNEQFF
>-|TRBJ2-3|TRBV14|-
TGTGCCAGCAGCCAAGAACGGTCGGTGTCGGATACGCAGTATTTT
CASSQERSVSDTQYF
>-|TRBJ1-1|TRBV6-5|-
TGTGCCAGCAGTTACGGGACGACAGGTTTGACGGCTTTCTTT
CASSYGTTGLTAFF
>-|TRBJ1-2|TRBV5-6|once
TGTGCCAGCAGCTTCCGGGCCGACAACTATGGCTACACCTTC
CASSFRADNYGYTF
>-|TRBJ2-3|TRBV29-1|-
TGCAGCGTTGAAGGGGGGGCAGGGGCCACAGATACGCAGTATTTT
CSVEGGAGATDTQYF
>-|TRBJ1-6|TRBV7-4|-
TGTGCCAGCAGCCCCCTCCAGGGCTCCTCACCCCTCCACTTT
CASSPLQGSSPLHF
>TRBD2|TRBJ2-2|TRBV5-5|-
TGTGCCAGCAGCTTGGAAGGGCCCCAACTAGCGGGTCGGCCCGGGGAGCTGTTTTTT
CASSLEGPQLAGRPGELFF
>-|TRBJ2-1|TRBV6-2/TRBV6-3|medium-sized
TGTGCCAGTAACGTCGACTCCTACAATGAGCAGTTCTTC
CASNVDSYNEQFF
>TRBD1|TRBJ2-6|TRBV6-2/TRBV6-3|few
TGTGCCAGCAGACGCCCCGGGACAGTCAGCTCCTCTGGGGCCAACGTCCTGACTTTC
CASRRPGTVSSSGANVLTF
>-|TRBJ2-2|TRBV5-6|few
TGTGCCAGCAGCTTCTCAGGGGCGGGGAACACCGGGGAGCTGTTTTTT
CASSFSGAGNTGELFF
>-|TRBJ1-1|TRBV30|-
TGTGCCTGGGCAGGGGAGGGAGCTTTCTTT
CAWAGEGAFF
>-|TRBJ1-5|TRBV6-2/TRBV6-3|few
TGTGCCAGCAGTTATGGTGCCAGGGGTAATCAGCCCCAGCATTTT
CASSYGARGNQPQHF
>-|TRBJ1-2|TRBV30|once
TGTGCCCGCTTATCGGGAGGGGACTATCGCTACACCTTC
CARLSGGDYRYTF
>-|TRBJ2-5|TRBV24-1|-
TGTGCCACCAGTGATCAGGGGTACCAAGAGACCCAGTACTTC
CATSDQGYQETQYF
>-|TRBJ2-3|TRBV7-9|-
TGTGCCAGCAGCCTTGGACAGAACACAGATACGCAGTATTTT
CASSLGQNTDTQYF
>-|TRBJ2-7|TRBV12-3/TRBV12-4|few
TGTGCCATCAGTTCAGTCGCCGGGGGCTCCTACGAGCAGTACTTC
CAISSVAGGSYEQYF
>-|TRBJ1-1|TRBV5-1|once
TGCGCCAGCAGCTGGAGGGTGAACACTGAAGCTTTCTTT
CASSWRVNTEAFF
>TRBD1|TRBJ1-1|TRBV7-2|-
TGTGCCAGCAGCTTAGGAGCCCTACGGGACAGGTCCCGAGGCACTGAAGCTTTCTTT
CASSLGALRDRSRGTEAFF
>TRBD2|TRBJ2-1|TRBV19|few
TGTGCCAGTAGTCCTGCTAGCGGGAGGGCCTCCTACAATGAGCAGTTCTTC
CASSPASGRASYNEQFF
>-|TRBJ2-1|TRBV19|medium-sized
TGTGCCAGTAGTAAGCTGCCTAATGAGCAGTTCTTC
CASSKLPNEQFF
>TRBD2|TRBJ2-5|TRBV7-2|-
TGTGCCAGCAGCGCGACTAGCCCCCCGGGGGAGACCCAGTACTTC
CASSATSPPGETQYF
>TRBD2|TRBJ2-5|TRBV5-1|once
TGCGCCAGCAGCCCAGGACTAGCGGGGGGTACGGGAGAGACCCAGTACTTC
CASSPGLAGGTGETQYF
>-|TRBJ2-4|TRBV5-1|-
TGCGCCAGCAGCTTACCTGCCACCAAAAACATTCAGTACTTC
CASSLPATKNIQYF
>-|TRBJ2-5|TRBV5-6|medium-sized
TGTGCCAGCAGCTTGGTTAGCGACGGAGAGACCCAGTACTTC
CASSLVSDGETQYF
>TRBD1|TRBJ1-1|TRBV19|few
TGTGCCAGTACCACAGGGGCGGAAGCTTTCTTT
CASTTGAEAFF